This T cell receptor (beta chain) originates from a study of T cells after posttransplantation cyclophosphamide. The study's findings and limits: Recipient CMV seropositivity and CMV reactivation strongly tracked TRB clonality.

Profiling relied on immunoSEQ multiplex PCR, and the TCRdb table lists in-frame clones only, not all of them. The sample records 11,000 or so clones, approximately 95% being singletons. Concerning this clone: Antigen unknown.

Between the trimmed V and J ends, which lost 0 bases and 1 base, there was a span of 11 bases. The germline V gene has CDR1 SGHKS and CDR2 YYEKEE (reference sequence). There are 15 residues in the CDR3. On the day of bone marrow donation, the related graft donor provided peripheral blood. Cells defined as naive were viable CD3+CD4+ or CD3+CD8+ and CCR7+CD45RA+CD45RO-CD95-CD27+CD28+. The sequenced material came from naive CD8+ T cells sorted from PBMCs. This clonotype was sampled from a man in his thirties or forties in good health and a related stem cell transplant donor. The chain uses TRBV5-5 and TRBJ2-7, with D perhaps matching TRBD1 (6 bases). CDR3 sequence: CASSLEDSSSYEQYF. In DNA, the CDR3 is TGTGCCAGCAGCTTGGAGGACAGTTCGTCCTACGAGCAGTACTTC.